This TCR beta chain was captured by sequencing in a study of cytomegalovirus exposure and HLA in healthy donors. Study-wide background: Early release data held 80 million to 100 million unique TCRs from HLA-typed donors. General observations from the study: The later analysis indicated that the majority of CMV-associated TCR beta chains appeared HLA-restricted. The listing of roughly 160 TCR beta chains classed them as cytomegalovirus-associated.

Vbeta (60) and Jbeta (13) primers were used in the PCR. The data were produced by immunoSEQ multiplex PCR, yet TCRdb's version contains in-frame clones alone and is incomplete. The sample contains some 100,000 clones, 76% of which appear only once. Germline V CDR1 and CDR2: MNHEY, SMNVEV (reference sequence). This CDR3 has 18 amino acids. V shed 5 bases, J shed 0 bases, and the junction held 8 bases outside the gene matches. Comment on this clone: The target antigen is unknown.

This chain uses TRBV27 with TRBJ2-3; TRBD2 matches at 13 bases. Sequenced input: PBMCs. This TCR derives from a woman between 50 and 59 years old in good health and CMV-seropositive. CDR3 DNA sequence: TGTGCCAGCAGTAGGGGGACTAGCGGGATTTCTAGCACAGATACGCAGTATTTT. It specifies CASSRGTSGISSTDTQYF.